This TCR beta chain comes out of a study of shared clonotypes between healthy human individuals. The donor cohort consisted entirely of Caucasian adults residing in Nashville, Tennessee. The study separated CD4+ cells into CD45RA+ naive and CD45RA-negative memory subsets. Here immunoSEQ multiplex PCR was the method, and the copy in TCRdb shows in-frame clones only, minus some. The sample comprises 500,000 or so clones, roughly 95% of which are singletons, and 0.055% to 0.075% rests with the top ten. Per germline, CDR1 LGHNA and CDR2 YNFKEQ. The CDR3 has 16 amino acids. Between the trimmed V and J ends, which lost 5 bases and 0 bases, there was a span of 14 bases.

This TCR derives from a woman in her 30s in good health. Sequencing was done on a sample of naive CD4+ T cells sorted from blood. This sample's subset: CD45RA+ positively selected. V is TRBV4-2 and J is TRBJ1-3; maybe TRBD1 (5 bases). CDR3 sequence: CASSYTIRDSGNTIYF. CDR3 nucleotides: TGTGCCAGCAGCTATACGATCAGGGACTCTGGAAACACCATATATTTT.